This T cell receptor beta chain derives from a study of T cell repertoires in cytomegalovirus infection. Study overall: CMV infection plus the matching HLA type was flagged by public TCR beta signatures. Regarding the study as a whole: The study found HLA-C-restricted CMV-specific TCR beta clonotypes dominating the ex vivo response. The cumulative frequency of public TCR beta families distinguished individuals who carried CMV together with the relevant HLA.

Using its own MiXCR run on the reads, TCRdb lists one record per CDR3 protein. In the table there are 150,000 to 200,000 distinct CDR3 sequences, 28% of which are singletons. The germline V gene encodes CDR1 MGHRA and CDR2 YSYEKL. Trimming cost V 0 bases and J 0 bases; bases outside gene matches: 4. The CDR3 extends over 16 amino acids. This clonotype has a handful of counts. Its cognate antigen is unknown. The TCR sequence derives from a human donor in good health (CMV status not recorded). Some clones in this sample may be carry-over from other donors' samples. The sample consisted of PBMCs. The rearrangement joins TRBV4-1 to TRBJ2-7, with 8 bases lining up with TRBD1. CDR3 region: CASSQDPGTGSYEQYF. The CDR3 nucleotides read TGCGCCAGCAGCCAAGACCCCGGGACAGGCTCCTACGAGCAGTACTTC.